Listed below are T cell receptor beta chains from one sample, sequenced in a study of T cell responses to AZD1222 COVID-19 vaccine. Data came from immunoSEQ multiplex PCR; TCRdb stores just in-frame clones and leaves some out. This table has roughly 100,000 clones, around 80% appearing once. This specimen was peripheral blood, taken on day 0 of AZD1222 vaccination. These receptors were collected from an adult in good health. Each CDR3 is given with its conserved first and last residue. The order of the fields is V gene, D gene, CDR3 length, J gene, clone size, CDR3 protein, CDR3 DNA. The D gene is left open where the match is weak. Where a row states a size, it is once, few, many or the class of an expanded clone; other rows omit it.

TRBV6-5	-	15	TRBJ2-6	-	CASSKPGTGANVLTF	TGTGCCAGCAGCAAACCCGGAACTGGGGCCAACGTCCTGACTTTC
TRBV25-1	-	14	TRBJ1-4	-	CASSENRPVEKLFF	TGTGCCAGCAGTGAAAATCGGCCAGTGGAAAAACTGTTTTTT
TRBV4-1	-	15	TRBJ1-4	-	CASSQDRLGQGKLFF	TGCGCCAGCAGCCAAGATCGGCTAGGGCAGGGAAAACTGTTTTTT
TRBV4-2	TRBD2	15	TRBJ2-7	-	CASSQESGGPSEQYF	TGTGCCAGCAGCCAAGAAAGCGGGGGGCCTTCCGAGCAGTACTTC
TRBV7-2	-	14	TRBJ1-2	once	CASRSTGQFYGYTF	TGTGCCAGCAGGTCGACAGGCCAATTCTATGGCTACACCTTC
TRBV29-1	TRBD2	15	TRBJ2-1	-	CSVAGTSGGSDEQFF	TGCAGCGTGGCCGGGACTAGCGGGGGGAGTGATGAGCAGTTCTTC
TRBV10-1	TRBD1	13	TRBJ2-7	-	CASSRDRGGEQYF	TGCGCCAGCAGCCGGGACAGGGGTGGCGAGCAGTACTTC
TRBV6-5	-	15	TRBJ1-5	-	CASRVEGSRNQPQHF	TGTGCCAGCAGAGTGGAGGGGTCGCGCAATCAGCCCCAGCATTTT
TRBV18	-	15	TRBJ1-5	-	CASSQYQLGNQPQHF	TGTGCCAGCTCACAGTATCAGTTGGGCAATCAGCCCCAGCATTTT
TRBV7-9	TRBD1	13	TRBJ1-1	-	CASSLEQGAAAFF	TGTGCCAGCAGCTTAGAACAGGGGGCGGCAGCTTTCTTT
TRBV4-3	-	16	TRBJ2-7	-	CASSQDWPGSTYEQYF	TGCGCCAGCAGCCAAGATTGGCCGGGATCAACCTACGAGCAGTACTTC
TRBV4-3	-	16	TRBJ1-1	-	CASSQDLTTPNTEAFF	TGCGCCAGCAGCCAAGATTTAACAACCCCGAACACTGAAGCTTTCTTT
TRBV27	-	14	TRBJ1-2	-	CASTPRTDLSGYTF	TGTGCCAGCACCCCTCGGACAGACCTCTCCGGCTACACCTTC
TRBV19	TRBD2	17	TRBJ2-2	-	CASSPFSGGAYSGELFF	TGTGCCAGTAGTCCGTTCAGCGGGGGGGCCTATTCCGGGGAGCTGTTTTTT
TRBV19	-	16	TRBJ1-6	-	CASSSQGRAYNSPLHF	TGTGCCAGTAGTTCCCAGGGACGCGCCTATAATTCACCCCTCCACTTT
TRBV7-2	-	14	TRBJ2-3	-	CASSIEFGTDTQYF	TGTGCCAGCAGCATAGAGTTCGGCACAGATACGCAGTATTTT
TRBV10-3	-	12	TRBJ1-4	-	CAISEFREKLFF	TGTGCCATCAGTGAGTTCCGGGAAAAACTGTTTTTT
TRBV7-8	TRBD1	15	TRBJ2-7	-	CASSIDRAPSYEQYF	TGTGCCAGCAGCATTGACAGGGCTCCCTCCTACGAGCAGTACTTC
TRBV5-1	-	14	TRBJ2-7	-	CASSLAGRPYEQYF	TGCGCCAGCAGCTTGGCCGGGCGACCCTACGAGCAGTACTTC
TRBV27	-	15	TRBJ2-3	-	CASSLMAASTDTQYF	TGTGCCAGCAGTTTAATGGCGGCTAGCACAGATACGCAGTATTTT
TRBV5-1	TRBD1	14	TRBJ2-7	few	CASSPLTGGSEQYF	TGCGCCAGCAGCCCTCTGACAGGGGGCAGCGAGCAGTACTTC
TRBV5-4	-	13	TRBJ2-5	-	CASSLPGEETQYF	TGTGCCAGCAGCTTGCCCGGGGAAGAGACCCAGTACTTC
TRBV18	-	14	TRBJ1-3	-	CASSEQGSGNTIYF	TGTGCCAGCTCAGAACAGGGCTCTGGAAACACCATATATTTT
TRBV5-5	-	13	TRBJ2-3	once	CASSLDRADTQYF	TGTGCCAGCAGCTTGGATAGGGCAGATACGCAGTATTTT
TRBV11-2	-	14	TRBJ2-7	-	CASSSRGHSYEQYF	TGTGCCAGCAGCTCAAGGGGACATTCGTACGAGCAGTACTTC
TRBV18	-	15	TRBJ1-2	-	CASSQAPQGNYGYTF	TGTGCCAGCTCGCAGGCTCCACAGGGAAACTATGGCTACACCTTC
TRBV2	-	15	TRBJ2-3	-	CASSVGAGSTDTQYF	TGTGCCAGCAGTGTCGGGGCGGGGAGCACAGATACGCAGTATTTT
TRBV21-1	-	18	TRBJ1-6	-	CASSNDRATPRNNSPLHF	TGTGCCAGCAGCAATGACAGGGCAACCCCACGGAATAATTCACCCCTCCACTTT
TRBV30	-	15	TRBJ2-1	-	CAWNNRVGGYNEQFF	TGTGCCTGGAACAACCGGGTCGGGGGTTACAATGAGCAGTTCTTC
TRBV7-2	TRBD2	15	TRBJ2-7	-	CASSLTTSGVGEQYF	TGTGCCAGCAGCCTTACGACTAGCGGGGTAGGCGAGCAGTACTTC
TRBV5-6	-	13	TRBJ2-7	once	CASSLSSSYEQYF	TGTGCCAGCAGCTTGTCCAGCTCCTACGAGCAGTACTTC
TRBV5-8	-	15	TRBJ2-2	-	CASSRGSLNTGELFF	TGTGCCAGCAGCCGCGGGTCTTTAAACACCGGGGAGCTGTTTTTT
TRBV5-1	-	14	TRBJ1-2	-	CASSLQDSGYGYTF	TGCGCCAGCAGCTTACAGGACTCAGGCTATGGCTACACCTTC
TRBV5-1	-	15	TRBJ1-2	-	CASSLGLGGPGGYTF	TGCGCCAGCAGCTTGGGACTGGGGGGGCCTGGTGGCTACACCTTC
TRBV6-5	-	13	TRBJ1-1	-	CASSYIDRLEAFF	TGTGCCAGCAGTTACATCGACAGATTAGAAGCTTTCTTT
TRBV6-5	-	14	TRBJ1-5	-	CASTRGDSNQPQHF	TGTGCCAGCACGAGGGGGGATAGCAATCAGCCCCAGCATTTT
TRBV7-2	TRBD1	15	TRBJ1-1	-	CASSLEAGQGTEAFF	TGTGCCAGCAGCTTAGAGGCGGGACAGGGAACTGAAGCTTTCTTT
TRBV9	-	15	TRBJ1-4	-	CASSVANSANEKLFF	TGTGCCAGCAGCGTAGCTAATAGTGCTAATGAAAAACTGTTTTTT
TRBV19	-	16	TRBJ1-3	once	CASSPAHRFSGNTIYF	TGTGCCAGTAGTCCGGCCCACAGGTTCTCTGGAAACACCATATATTTT
TRBV4-1	-	15	TRBJ2-4	-	CASSQVDTSKNIQYF	TGCGCCAGCAGCCAAGTCGACACATCCAAAAACATTCAGTACTTC
TRBV5-1	TRBD1	13	TRBJ1-2	-	CASSFTGVDGYTF	TGCGCCAGCAGCTTCACAGGGGTGGATGGCTACACCTTC
TRBV6-5	-	14	TRBJ1-2	-	CASSRPLGWYGYTF	TGTGCCAGCAGCCGACCGCTGGGTTGGTATGGCTACACCTTC
TRBV7-3	-	14	TRBJ2-1	-	CASSLTRGASEQFF	TGTGCCAGCAGCTTAACCCGGGGGGCGAGCGAGCAGTTCTTC
TRBV2	TRBD2	14	TRBJ2-5	-	CASRTSGGAETQYF	TGTGCCAGCAGGACTAGCGGGGGGGCTGAGACCCAGTACTTC
TRBV9	-	17	TRBJ1-1	few	CASSVNPTGQRSTEAFF	TGTGCCAGCAGCGTAAACCCGACAGGTCAAAGATCCACTGAAGCTTTCTTT
TRBV20-1	TRBD1	11	TRBJ2-7	-	CSARVRGEQYF	TGCAGTGCTAGAGTCAGGGGGGAGCAGTACTTC
TRBV19	TRBD1	15	TRBJ1-4	-	CASSIQGALGEKLFF	TGTGCCAGTAGTATACAGGGGGCTCTTGGTGAAAAACTGTTTTTT
TRBV5-4	TRBD1	14	TRBJ1-6	-	CASSRDRDNSPLHF	TGTGCCAGCAGCCGGGACAGGGACAATTCACCCCTCCACTTT